This T cell receptor (beta chain) was captured by sequencing in a study of blood T cells in healthy people across ages. In its sample, this clonotype was seen a few times. Per germline, CDR1 DFQATT and CDR2 SNEGSKA (reference sequence). This CDR3 has 18 amino acids. The J segment lost 3 bases and the V segment lost 3 bases, leaving 15 bases of the junction unmatched. Using a J-beta primer mix together with a sample-barcoded 5' primer, a second PCR was run for roughly 6 to 12 cycles. TCRdb reprocessed the 5' RACE reads with MiXCR, giving one entry per CDR3 protein. The data contain roughly 860,000 distinct CDR3 sequences, 62% of them singletons.

The chain employs TRBV20-1 and TRBJ2-3; 10 bases are a match to TRBD1. The receptor was derived from a young man in good health. The sequencing sample was made of blood. CDR3 residues: CSARVPGPGTGETDTQYF. The CDR3 DNA reads as TGCAGTGCTAGGGTCCCTGGACCGGGGACAGGGGAAACAGATACGCAGTATTTT.